These 14 T cell receptor beta chains were sequenced from one sample in a study of CD4+ T cells in melanoma. Method: immunoSEQ multiplex PCR; TCRdb's copy keeps in-frame clones and lacks some. The data contain about 54,000 clones, roughly 69% of them singletons. Sequenced material: tumor tissue. The receptors originated from a human donor with melanoma.

The rearrangement links TRBV10-3 to TRBJ1-2; 7 positions agree with TRBD1. Trimming removed 7 bases from V and 2 bases from J; junction bases left unmatched: 7. The germline gives CDR1 ENHRY, CDR2 SYGVKD. This CDR3 is built from 14 residues. The CDR3 DNA is TGTGCCATCAACCCGGGACAGAAAAACTATGGCTACACCTTC. Translating it yields CAINPGQKNYGYTF.

In its sample, this clone ranks as medium-sized. J is TRBJ1-1 and V is TRBV7-9, with TRBD1 as a possible D gene (5 bases). V was clipped by 4 bases and J by 5 bases, with 14 bases between them. CDR3 length: 14 amino acids. Germline V gene sequence: CDR1 SEHNR, CDR2 FQNEAQ (reference sequence). The CDR3 is CASSSLAGRTEAFF. The CDR3 DNA sequence: TGTGCCAGCAGCTCCTTGGCAGGGCGGACTGAAGCTTTCTTT.

CDR3 DNA: TGTGCCAGCAGCTTACTTAGCGGGGGGAACTACAATGAGCAGTTCTTC. Protein sequence: CASSLLSGGNYNEQFF. The J gene is TRBJ2-1, the V gene TRBV11-2, with 10 bases aligning to TRBD2. The CDR3 extends over 16 amino acids. CDR1 is SGHAT and CDR2 is FQNNGV in the germline V gene. The junction had 4 bases not matched to a gene; V was cut back by 2 bases and J by 3 bases.

J is TRBJ2-7 and V is TRBV4-3, with D tentatively TRBD2 (6 bases). The CDR3 totals 14 residues. V was cut by 1 base and J by 5 bases, with 12 bases left in between. Germline V lookup: CDR1 LGHNA, CDR2 YSLEER. This CDR3 is CASSQAGREDEQYF. The CDR3 region has the DNA TGCGCCAGCAGCCAAGCCGGAAGGGAGGACGAGCAGTACTTC.

CDR3 coding DNA: TGTGCCAGCAGCCAGGCTCTTTGGGGCTACGAGCAGTACTTC. Its translation: CASSQALWGYEQYF. This rearrangement joins TRBV14 to TRBJ2-7; D gene uncertain. V was shortened by 3 bases and J by 3 bases, with 12 bases between the two germline ends. Germline CDR1 and CDR2: SGHDN and FVKESK. This CDR3 has 14 residues.

A single count supports this clone. This chain uses TRBV7-2 with TRBJ2-3, with 14 nucleotides matching TRBD2. With 5 bases clipped from V and 6 bases from J, the junction kept 7 bases outside the gene matches. Germline CDR1 is SGHTA and CDR2 is FQGNSA. The CDR3 contains 16 residues. The CDR3 reads CASSVTSGGARDTQYF. The CDR3 DNA reads as TGTGCCAGCAGCGTGACTAGCGGGGGGGCCAGGGATACGCAGTATTTT.

This rearrangement joins TRBV7-9 to TRBJ2-3; D gene ambiguous. Germline values: CDR1 SEHNR, CDR2 FQNEAQ (reference sequence). With 2 bases removed from V and 3 bases from J, the gap between germline ends came to 9 bases. This CDR3 is built from 14 residues. CDR3 sequence reads: CASSLPLLTDTQYF. The CDR3 coding sequence is TGTGCCAGCAGCTTACCACTTTTAACAGATACGCAGTATTTT.

The chain joins TRBV5-8 to TRBJ1-5; possible D gene TRBD1, 5 bases. The germline gives CDR1 SGHTS, CDR2 YDEGEE. The CDR3 runs 15 residues. Trimming cost V 3 bases and J 7 bases, with 17 bases left between them. The CDR3 loop reads CASSSDRGLSQPQHF. CDR3 sequence (DNA): TGTGCCAGCAGCTCAGACCGGGGCCTCAGCCAGCCCCAGCATTTT.

The J gene is TRBJ2-7, the V gene TRBV25-1; D is unclear. The CDR3 spans 12 residues. In germline, CDR1 is MGHDK, CDR2 SYGVNS. Deletions cut 1 base from V and 3 bases from J, with 4 bases between. The CDR3 region is CASSESVYEQYF. The CDR3 DNA sequence: TGTGCCAGCAGTGAATCGGTCTACGAGCAGTACTTC.

The gene calls are TRBV7-9 and TRBJ2-7, with D tentatively TRBD1 (7 bases). The CDR3 is 15 amino acids. CDR1 SEHNR and CDR2 FQNEAQ come from the germline V gene (reference sequence). The V end was cut by 5 bases, the J end by 4 bases, with 18 bases between. As DNA, the CDR3 is TGTGCCAGCAGCCCTCGGGGGACAGCCCGATACGAGCAGTACTTC. This gives the protein CASSPRGTARYEQYF.

The chain is built from TRBV28 and TRBJ1-4; D is undetermined. CDR1 MDHEN and CDR2 SYDVKM come from the germline V gene. CDR3 size: 11 residues. Trimming removed 7 bases from V and 6 bases from J, with 6 bases in between. The DNA for the CDR3 is TGTGCCAGCACAGGAGATGAAAAACTGTTTTTT. Encoded protein: CASTGDEKLFF.

There are many counts of this clone. The J gene is TRBJ2-1, the V gene TRBV6-6; D uncertain. This CDR3 region has 12 residues. V lost 2 bases and J lost 8, with 7 bases in between. CDR1 is MNHNY, CDR2 SVGAGI, per germline (reference sequence). The CDR3 bases are TGTGCCAGCAGTTACGTTGTCGATGAGCAGTTCTTC. Translated, it gives CASSYVVDEQFF.

This clone came up once. This chain joins TRBV14 and TRBJ2-2; 8 bases fit TRBD2. V trimming: 1 base; J trimming: 2 bases; junction bases outside the gene matches: 3. Germline V lookup: CDR1 SGHDN, CDR2 FVKESK. The CDR3 length is 16 residues. In DNA form, the CDR3 reads TGTGCCAGCAGCCAAGTGAGCGGGGGTAACACCGGGGAGCTGTTTTTT. This encodes CASSQVSGGNTGELFF.

In its sample, this clone was seen once. The V call is TRBV25-1, the J call TRBJ1-3; D is perhaps TRBD1 (5 bases). Trimming stripped 2 bases from V and 4 bases from J, with 15 bases between. CDR3 size: 16 residues. CDR1 and CDR2 from the germline V gene are MGHDK and SYGVNS. CDR3 amino acids: CASSEVGDSSGNTIYF. The CDR3 DNA follows: TGTGCCAGCAGTGAAGTAGGTGACAGCTCCGGAAACACCATATATTTT.